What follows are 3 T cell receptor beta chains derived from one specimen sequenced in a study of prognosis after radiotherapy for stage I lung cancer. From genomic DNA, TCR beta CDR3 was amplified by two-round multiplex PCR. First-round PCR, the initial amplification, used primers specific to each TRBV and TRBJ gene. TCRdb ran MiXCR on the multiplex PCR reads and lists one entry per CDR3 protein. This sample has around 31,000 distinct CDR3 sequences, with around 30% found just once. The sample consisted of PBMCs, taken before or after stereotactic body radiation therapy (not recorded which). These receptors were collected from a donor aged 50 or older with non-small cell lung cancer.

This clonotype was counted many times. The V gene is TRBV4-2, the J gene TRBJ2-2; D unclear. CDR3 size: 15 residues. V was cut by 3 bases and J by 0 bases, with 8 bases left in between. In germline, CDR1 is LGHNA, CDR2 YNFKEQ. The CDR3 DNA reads TGTGCCAGCAGCCAGTCCGGAGCGAACACCGGGGAGCTGTTTTTT. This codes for CASSQSGANTGELFF.

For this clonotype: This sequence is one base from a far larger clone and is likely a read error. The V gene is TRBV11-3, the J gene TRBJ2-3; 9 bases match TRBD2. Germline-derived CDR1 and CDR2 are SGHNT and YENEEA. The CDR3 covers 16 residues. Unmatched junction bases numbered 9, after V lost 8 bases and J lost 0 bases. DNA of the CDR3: TGTGCCAGCGGCCCGGACACTAGCGGGAGCACAGATACGCAGTATTTT. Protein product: CASGPDTSGSTDTQYF.

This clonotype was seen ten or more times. The CDR3 coding sequence is TGTGCCAGCAGTTTGGAACCCCCGATTTCCGGACACGCTGAAAAACTGTTTTTT. Protein product: CASSLEPPISGHAEKLFF. The rearrangement uses TRBV27 and TRBJ1-4; D is perhaps TRBD1 (5 bases). This CDR3 spans 18 amino acids. The germline V and J ends were trimmed by 3 bases and 7 bases, with 24 bases remaining between them. Germline V gene data show CDR1 as MNHEY and CDR2 as SMNVEV (reference sequence). Full variable domain (outside the CDR3, taken from reference TRBV27 and TRBJ1-4): EAQVTQNPRYLITVTGKKLTVTCSQNMNHEYMSWYRQDPGLGLRQIYYSMNVEVTDKGDVPEGYKVSRKEKRNFPLILESPSPNQTSLYFCASSLEPPISGHAEKLFFGSGTQLSVL.